The present TCR beta chain was sequenced within a study of T cells in Graves' hyperthyroidism and ophthalmopathy. There were TCR beta CDR3 regions amplified from RNA transcripts. Researchers ran a first-round RT-PCR on the TCR CDR3 using the HTBI primer set. TCRdb ran MiXCR on the multiplex PCR reads and lists one entry per CDR3 protein. The data hold 550,000 to 850,000 distinct CDR3 sequences, with over 15% observed a single time. The germline CDR1 and CDR2 sequences are MNHEY and SVGEGT. Trimming stripped 4 bases from V and 7 bases from J, with 13 bases between. CDR3 size: 13 residues. General study results and limits: A model of 13 V-J pairs discriminated ophthalmopathy from stable hyperthyroidism.

On this clonotype itself: The antigen is not known.

The sequencing sample was made of blood. This sequence was found in a woman between 45 and 65 years old with Graves' hyperthyroidism that later progressed to Graves' ophthalmopathy. The chain couples TRBV6-2 or TRBV6-3 to TRBJ1-2; D not certain. CDR3 nucleotide sequence: TGTGCCAGCAGTTGGAGAGAGGTGGGTGGCTACACCTTC. Protein sequence: CASSWREVGGYTF.